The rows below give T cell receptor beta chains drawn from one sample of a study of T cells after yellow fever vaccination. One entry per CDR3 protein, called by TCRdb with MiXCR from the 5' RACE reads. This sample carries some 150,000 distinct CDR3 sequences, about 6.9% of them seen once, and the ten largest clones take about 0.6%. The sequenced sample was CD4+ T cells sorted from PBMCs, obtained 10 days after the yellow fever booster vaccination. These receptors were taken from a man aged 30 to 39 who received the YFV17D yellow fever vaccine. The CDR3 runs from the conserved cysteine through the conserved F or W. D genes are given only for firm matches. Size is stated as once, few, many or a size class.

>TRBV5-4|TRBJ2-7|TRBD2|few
CASSSKLATGGPDEQYF
TGTGCCAGCAGCTCGAAATTGGCTACGGGAGGGCCCGACGAGCAGTACTTC
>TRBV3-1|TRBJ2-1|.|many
CASSQDQLAYNEQFF
TGTGCCAGCAGCCAAGATCAACTAGCCTACAATGAGCAGTTCTTC
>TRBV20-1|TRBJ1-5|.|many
CSAGVNQPQHF
TGCAGTGCAGGTGTCAATCAGCCCCAGCATTTT
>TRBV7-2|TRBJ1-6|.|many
CASSLGGFYNSPLHF
TGTGCCAGCAGCTTGGGGGGATTCTATAATTCACCCCTCCACTTT
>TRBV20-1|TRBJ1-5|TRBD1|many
CSASPTGVPNQPQHF
TGCAGTGCTAGCCCTACAGGGGTACCCAATCAGCCCCAGCATTTT
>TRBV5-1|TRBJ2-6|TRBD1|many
CASSLGGTVSGANVLTF
TGCGCCAGCAGCTTGGGGGGGACAGTTTCTGGGGCCAACGTCCTGACTTTC
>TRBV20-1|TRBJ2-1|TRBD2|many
CSAPPSGLAYSNEQFF
TGCAGTGCCCCCCCCTCGGGACTAGCATATTCCAATGAGCAGTTCTTC
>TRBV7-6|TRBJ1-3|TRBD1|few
CASSLWTGSDSGNTIYF
TGTGCCAGCAGCTTATGGACAGGAAGCGACTCTGGAAACACCATATATTTT
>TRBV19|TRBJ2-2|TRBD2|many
CASSMGSGGLGELFF
TGTGCCAGTAGTATGGGGAGCGGGGGACTCGGGGAGCTGTTTTTT
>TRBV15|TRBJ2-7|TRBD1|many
CATSRGIRDRAFYEQYF
TGTGCCACCAGCAGGGGTATCCGGGACAGGGCCTTTTACGAGCAGTACTTC
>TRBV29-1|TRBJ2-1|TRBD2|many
CSVGLAGRFF
TGCAGCGTTGGACTAGCGGGACGGTTCTTC
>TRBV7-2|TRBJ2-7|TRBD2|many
CASSSTGTISYEQYF
TGTGCCAGCAGCTCGACCGGGACTATCTCCTACGAGCAGTACTTC
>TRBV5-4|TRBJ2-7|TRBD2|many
CASSRQTSGSYEQYF
TGTGCCAGCAGTCGCCAGACTAGCGGCTCCTACGAGCAGTACTTC
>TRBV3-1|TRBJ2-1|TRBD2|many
CASSQGRAPGLATLRGEQFF
TGTGCCAGCAGCCAAGGCCGGGCTCCGGGACTAGCGACTCTAAGGGGTGAGCAGTTCTTC
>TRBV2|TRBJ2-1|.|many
CASTAGYEQFF
TGTGCCAGCACCGCGGGATATGAGCAGTTCTTC
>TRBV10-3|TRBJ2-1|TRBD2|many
CAIRGEREYNEQFF
TGTGCCATCAGAGGGGAGCGGGAGTACAATGAGCAGTTCTTC
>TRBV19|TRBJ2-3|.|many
CASALGRGGTDTQYF
TGTGCCAGTGCCCTAGGTCGAGGGGGGACAGATACGCAGTATTTT